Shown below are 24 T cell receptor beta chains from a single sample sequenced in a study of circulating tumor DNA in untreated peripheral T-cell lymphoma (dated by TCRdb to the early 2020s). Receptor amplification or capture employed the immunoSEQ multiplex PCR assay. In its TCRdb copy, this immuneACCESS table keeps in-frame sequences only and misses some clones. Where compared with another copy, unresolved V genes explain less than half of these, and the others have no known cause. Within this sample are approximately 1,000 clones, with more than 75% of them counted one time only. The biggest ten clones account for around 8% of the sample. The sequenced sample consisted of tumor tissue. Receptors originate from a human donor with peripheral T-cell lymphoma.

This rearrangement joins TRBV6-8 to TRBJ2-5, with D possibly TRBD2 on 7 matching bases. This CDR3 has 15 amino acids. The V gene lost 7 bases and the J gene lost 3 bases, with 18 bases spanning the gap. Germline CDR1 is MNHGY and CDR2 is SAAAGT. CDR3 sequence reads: CASKYPEGGKETQYF. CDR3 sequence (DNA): TGTGCCAGCAAATACCCGGAGGGGGGGAAAGAGACCCAGTACTTC.

The CDR3 region is CAISESRGASSFYNEQFF. The DNA of the CDR3 is TGTGCCATCAGTGAGTCGCGAGGAGCGTCGAGCTTCTACAATGAGCAGTTCTTC. The rearrangement uses TRBV10-3 and TRBJ2-1; no firm D call. This CDR3 contains 18 residues. The V and J ends lost 0 bases and 3 bases respectively, with 18 bases between them. CDR1 and CDR2 from the germline V gene are ENHRY and SYGVKD.

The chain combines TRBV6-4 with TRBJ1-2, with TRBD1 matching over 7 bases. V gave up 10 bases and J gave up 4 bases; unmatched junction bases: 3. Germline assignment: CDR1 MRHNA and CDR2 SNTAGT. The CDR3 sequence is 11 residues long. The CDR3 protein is CAIRDSYGYTF. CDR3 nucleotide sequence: TGTGCCATCAGGGACAGCTATGGCTACACCTTC.

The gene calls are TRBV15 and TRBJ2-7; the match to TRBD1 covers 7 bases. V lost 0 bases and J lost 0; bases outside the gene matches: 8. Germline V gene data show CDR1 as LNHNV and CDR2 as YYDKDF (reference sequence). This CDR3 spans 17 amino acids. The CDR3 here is CATSRDVDRESSYEQYV. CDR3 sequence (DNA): TGTGCCACCAGCAGAGACGTAGACAGGGAGAGCTCCTACGAGCAGTACGTC.

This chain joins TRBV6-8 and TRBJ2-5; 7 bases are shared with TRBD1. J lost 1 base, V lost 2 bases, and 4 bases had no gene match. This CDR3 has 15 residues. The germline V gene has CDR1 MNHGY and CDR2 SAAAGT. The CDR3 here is CASSYMGQSQETQYF. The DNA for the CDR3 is TGTGCCAGCAGTTACATGGGACAGTCCCAAGAGACCCAGTACTTC.

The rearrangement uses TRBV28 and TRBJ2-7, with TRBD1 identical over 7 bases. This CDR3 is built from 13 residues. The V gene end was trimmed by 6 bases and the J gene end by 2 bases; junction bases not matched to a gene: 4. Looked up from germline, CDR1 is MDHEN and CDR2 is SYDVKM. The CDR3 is CASSPTGTYEQYF. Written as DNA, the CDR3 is TGTGCCAGCAGCCCGACAGGGACCTACGAGCAGTACTTC.

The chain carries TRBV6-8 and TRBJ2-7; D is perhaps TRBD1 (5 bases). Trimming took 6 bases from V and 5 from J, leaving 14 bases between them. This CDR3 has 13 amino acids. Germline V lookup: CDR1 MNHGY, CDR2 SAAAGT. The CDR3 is CASSPGMWDEQYF. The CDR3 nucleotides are TGTGCCAGCAGCCCAGGGATGTGGGACGAGCAGTACTTC.

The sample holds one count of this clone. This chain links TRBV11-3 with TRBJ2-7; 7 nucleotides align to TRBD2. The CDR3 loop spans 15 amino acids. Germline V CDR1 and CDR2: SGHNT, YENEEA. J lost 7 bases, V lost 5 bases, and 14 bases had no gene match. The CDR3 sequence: CASSLRTRSDGEQYF. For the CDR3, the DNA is TGTGCCAGCAGCCTAAGGACTAGGAGTGATGGGGAGCAGTACTTC.

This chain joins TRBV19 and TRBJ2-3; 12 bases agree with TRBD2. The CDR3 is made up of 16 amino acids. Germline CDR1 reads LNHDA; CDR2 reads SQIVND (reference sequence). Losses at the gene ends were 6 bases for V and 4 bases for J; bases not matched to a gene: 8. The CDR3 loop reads CASSPLTSGSADTQYF. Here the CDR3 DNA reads TGTGCCAGTAGCCCTTTGACTAGCGGGAGTGCAGATACGCAGTATTTT.

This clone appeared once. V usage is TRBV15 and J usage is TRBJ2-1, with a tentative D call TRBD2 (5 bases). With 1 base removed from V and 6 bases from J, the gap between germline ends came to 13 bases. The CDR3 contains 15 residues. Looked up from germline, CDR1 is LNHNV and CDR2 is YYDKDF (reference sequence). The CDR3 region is CATSRGGLSLNEQFF. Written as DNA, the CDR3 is TGTGCCACCAGCAGAGGCGGACTGTCGCTCAATGAGCAGTTCTTC.

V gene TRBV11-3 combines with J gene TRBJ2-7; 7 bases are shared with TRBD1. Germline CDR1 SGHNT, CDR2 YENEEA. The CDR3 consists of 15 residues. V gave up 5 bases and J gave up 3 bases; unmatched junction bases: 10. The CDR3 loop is CASSPGTVPYYEQYF. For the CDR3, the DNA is TGTGCCAGCAGCCCTGGGACAGTCCCCTACTACGAGCAGTACTTC.

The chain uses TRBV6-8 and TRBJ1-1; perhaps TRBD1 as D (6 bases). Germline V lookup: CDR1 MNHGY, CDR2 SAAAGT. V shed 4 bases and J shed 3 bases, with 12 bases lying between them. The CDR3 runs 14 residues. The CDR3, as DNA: TGTGCCAGCAGTTCCCGGGGGGCGGACACTGAAGCTTTCTTT. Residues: CASSSRGADTEAFF.

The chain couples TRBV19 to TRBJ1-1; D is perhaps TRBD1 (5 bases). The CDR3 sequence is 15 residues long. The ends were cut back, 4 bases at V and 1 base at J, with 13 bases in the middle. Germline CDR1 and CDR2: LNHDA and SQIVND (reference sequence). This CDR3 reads CASSTLTDSNTEAFF. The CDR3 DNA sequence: TGTGCCAGTAGTACCCTGACAGATTCGAACACTGAAGCTTTCTTT.

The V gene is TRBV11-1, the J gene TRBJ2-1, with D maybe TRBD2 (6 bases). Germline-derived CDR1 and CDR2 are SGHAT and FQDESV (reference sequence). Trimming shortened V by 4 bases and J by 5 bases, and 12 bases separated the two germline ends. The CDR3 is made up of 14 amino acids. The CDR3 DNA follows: TGTGCCAGCAGCTCGGGACTGGCTAACAATGAGCAGTTCTTC. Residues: CASSSGLANNEQFF.

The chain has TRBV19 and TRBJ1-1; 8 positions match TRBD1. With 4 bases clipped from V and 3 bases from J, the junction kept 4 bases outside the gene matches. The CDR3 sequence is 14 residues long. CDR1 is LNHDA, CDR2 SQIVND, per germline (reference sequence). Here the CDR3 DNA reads TGTGCCAGTAGTACTGGACAGGGCTACACTGAAGCTTTCTTT. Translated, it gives CASSTGQGYTEAFF.

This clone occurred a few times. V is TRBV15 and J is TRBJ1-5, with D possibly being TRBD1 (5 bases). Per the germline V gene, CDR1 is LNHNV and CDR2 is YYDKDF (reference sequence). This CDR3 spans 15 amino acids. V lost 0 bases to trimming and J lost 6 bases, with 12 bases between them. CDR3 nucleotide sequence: TGTGCCACCAGCAGAGATCGGGGGGTAGGTCAGCCCCAGCATTTT. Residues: CATSRDRGVGQPQHF.

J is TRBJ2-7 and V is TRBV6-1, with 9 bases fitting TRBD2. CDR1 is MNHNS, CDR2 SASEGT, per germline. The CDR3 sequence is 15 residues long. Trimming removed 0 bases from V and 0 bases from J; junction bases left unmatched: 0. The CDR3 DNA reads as TGTGCCAGCAGTGAAGCTAGCGGGGGCTCCTACGAGCAGTACGTC. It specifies CASSEASGGSYEQYV.

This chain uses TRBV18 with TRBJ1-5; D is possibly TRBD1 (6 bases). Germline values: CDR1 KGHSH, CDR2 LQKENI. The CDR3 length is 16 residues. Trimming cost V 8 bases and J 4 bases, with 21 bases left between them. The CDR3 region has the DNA TGTGCCAGCCCCAGTTGTTTAGGACAGCTGAATCAGCCCCAGCATTTT. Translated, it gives CASPSCLGQLNQPQHF. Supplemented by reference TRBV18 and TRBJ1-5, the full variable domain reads NAGVMQNPRHLVRRRGQEARLRCSPMKGHSHVYWYRQLPEEGLKFMVYLQKENIIDESGMPKERFSAEFPKEGPSILRIQQVVRGDSAAYFCASPSCLGQLNQPQHFGDGTRLSIL.

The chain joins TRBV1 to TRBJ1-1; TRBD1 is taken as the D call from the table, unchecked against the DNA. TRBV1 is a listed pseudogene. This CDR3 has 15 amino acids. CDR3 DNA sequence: TGCGCCAGCAGCTTCTCCGTGACAACGGTCACTGAAGCTTTCTTT. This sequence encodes CASSFSVTTVTEAFF.

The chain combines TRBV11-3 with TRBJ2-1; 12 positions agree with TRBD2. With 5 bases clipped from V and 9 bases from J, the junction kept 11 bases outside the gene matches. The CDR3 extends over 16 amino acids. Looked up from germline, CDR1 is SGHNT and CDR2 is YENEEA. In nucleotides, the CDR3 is TGTGCCAGCAGCCCCACTGGGACTAGCGGGTTAGTTGAGCAGTTCTTC. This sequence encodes CASSPTGTSGLVEQFF.

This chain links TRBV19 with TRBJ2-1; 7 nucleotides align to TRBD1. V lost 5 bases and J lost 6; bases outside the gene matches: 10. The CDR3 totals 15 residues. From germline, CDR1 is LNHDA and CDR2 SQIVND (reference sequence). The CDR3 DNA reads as TGTGCCAGTAGTTCTTTGGACAGGCTGTCCAATGAGCAGTTCTTC. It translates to CASSSLDRLSNEQFF.

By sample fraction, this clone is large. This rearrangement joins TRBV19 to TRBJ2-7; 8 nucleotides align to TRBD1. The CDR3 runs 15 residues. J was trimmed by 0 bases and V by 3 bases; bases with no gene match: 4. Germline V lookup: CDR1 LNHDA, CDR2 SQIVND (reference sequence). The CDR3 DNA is TGTGCCAGTAGTATGGCAGGGGGCGGCTCCTACGAGCAGTACTTC. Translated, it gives CASSMAGGGSYEQYF.

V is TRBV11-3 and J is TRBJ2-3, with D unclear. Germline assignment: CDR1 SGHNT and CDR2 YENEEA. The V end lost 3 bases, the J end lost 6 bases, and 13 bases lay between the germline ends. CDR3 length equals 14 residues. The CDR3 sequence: CASSFSSGADTQYF. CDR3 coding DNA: TGTGCCAGCAGCTTTTCTTCGGGTGCGGATACGCAGTATTTT. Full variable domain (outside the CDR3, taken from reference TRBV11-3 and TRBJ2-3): EAGVVQSPRYKIIEKKQPVAFWCNPISGHNTLYWYLQNLGQGPELLIRYENEEAVDDSQLPKDRFSAERLKGVDSTLKIQPAELGDSAVYLCASSFSSGADTQYFGPGTRLTVL.

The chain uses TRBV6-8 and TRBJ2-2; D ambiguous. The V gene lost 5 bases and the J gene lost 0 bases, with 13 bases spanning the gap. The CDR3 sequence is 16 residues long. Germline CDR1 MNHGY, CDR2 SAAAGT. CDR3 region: CASSDGQPTNTGELFF. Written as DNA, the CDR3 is TGTGCCAGCAGTGATGGGCAGCCTACGAACACCGGGGAGCTGTTTTTT.